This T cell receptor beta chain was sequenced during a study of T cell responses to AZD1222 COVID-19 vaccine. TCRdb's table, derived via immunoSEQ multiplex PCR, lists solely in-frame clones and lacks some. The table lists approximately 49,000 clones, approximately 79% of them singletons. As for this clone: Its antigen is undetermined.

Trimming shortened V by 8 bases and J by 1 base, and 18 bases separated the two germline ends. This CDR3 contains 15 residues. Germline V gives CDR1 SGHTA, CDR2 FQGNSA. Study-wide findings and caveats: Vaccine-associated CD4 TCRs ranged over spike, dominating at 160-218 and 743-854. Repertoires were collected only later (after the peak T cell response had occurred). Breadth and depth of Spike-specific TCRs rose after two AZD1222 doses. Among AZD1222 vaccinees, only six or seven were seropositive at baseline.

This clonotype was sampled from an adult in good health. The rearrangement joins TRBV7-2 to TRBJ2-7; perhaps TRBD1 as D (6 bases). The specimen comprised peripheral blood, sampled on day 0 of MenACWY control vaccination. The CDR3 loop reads CASQYDRRSSYEQYF. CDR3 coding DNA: TGTGCCAGCCAGTATGACAGGAGAAGTTCCTACGAGCAGTACTTC.